The rows below give T cell receptor beta chains drawn from one sample of a study of blood T cell repertoires in COVID-19. Profiling relied on immunoSEQ multiplex PCR, and the TCRdb table lists in-frame clones only, not all of them. Here the sample spans around 300,000 clones, under 90% being singletons. Sequenced: PBMCs or T cells enriched from blood (not recorded which). All receptors come from a woman aged 40 to 50 who had recovered from COVID-19. Each CDR3 is given with its conserved first and last residue. A D gene is named only where the DNA matches it firmly. Clone size is shown for a subset of rows, as once, few, many or a class of expanded clone.

size: -; J: TRBJ1-2; D: TRBD1; V: TRBV7-9; DNA: TGTGCCAGCAGCTTTATGGATCGGACAGGGCTGGATGGCTACACCTTC; CDR3: CASSFMDRTGLDGYTF
size: once; J: TRBJ1-5; D: TRBD1; V: TRBV11-2; DNA: TGTGCCAGCAGCATACGGACAGGGGGCGCCGGCAATCAGCCCCAGCATTTT; CDR3: CASSIRTGGAGNQPQHF
size: -; J: TRBJ1-1; D: -; V: TRBV11-3; DNA: TGTGCCAGCAGCTTAAATGACAGGGAAGCTTTCTTT; CDR3: CASSLNDREAFF
size: -; J: TRBJ2-7; D: TRBD2; V: TRBV4-2; DNA: TGTGCCAGCAGCCATATAATAGCGGGGGATCCTGACGAGCAGTACTTC; CDR3: CASSHIIAGDPDEQYF
size: -; J: TRBJ2-3; D: -; V: TRBV19; DNA: TGTGCCAGTAGTATCGGGATCTCTACGCAGTATTTT; CDR3: CASSIGISTQYF
size: -; J: TRBJ1-5; D: -; V: TRBV7-7; DNA: TGTGCTAGCAGCTCAGGAGGACAGCGGACCAATCAGCCCCAGCATTTT; CDR3: CASSSGGQRTNQPQHF
size: once; J: TRBJ2-3; D: TRBD2; V: TRBV19; DNA: TGTGCCAGTAGTCTCGACCGAGCGGGAACTAGCACAGATACGCAGTATTTT; CDR3: CASSLDRAGTSTDTQYF
size: -; J: TRBJ2-7; D: TRBD1; V: TRBV2; DNA: TGTGCCAGCAGCGAACAGGGGGCGGGTTACGAGCAGTACTTC; CDR3: CASSEQGAGYEQYF
size: many; J: TRBJ1-2; D: -; V: TRBV6-5; DNA: TGTGCCAGCAGTTTACCCGGGGGGTATGGCTACACCTTC; CDR3: CASSLPGGYGYTF
size: -; J: TRBJ2-7; D: TRBD2; V: TRBV3-1/TRBV3-2; DNA: TGTGCCAGCAGCCGAAGCGGGAGGGCCCCCTACGAGCAGTACTTC; CDR3: CASSRSGRAPYEQYF
size: -; J: TRBJ1-2; D: TRBD1; V: TRBV5-1; DNA: TGCGCCAGCAGCTTGGAACAGGGGGTCGGCTATGGCTACACCTTC; CDR3: CASSLEQGVGYGYTF
size: -; J: TRBJ1-5; D: -; V: TRBV7-5; DNA: TGTGCCAGAAGCTTAGACGGAGCCGGTCGGCCTCAGCCCCAGCATTTT; CDR3: CARSLDGAGRPQPQHF
size: -; J: TRBJ2-7; D: TRBD2; V: TRBV5-1; DNA: TGCGCCAGCAGCCTCAGCGGGGGCCCCTACGAGCAGTACTTC; CDR3: CASSLSGGPYEQYF
size: once; J: TRBJ2-7; D: TRBD2; V: TRBV19; DNA: TGTGCCAGTAGTGGAAAGGGGACTAGCGGGACCTACGAGCAGTACTTC; CDR3: CASSGKGTSGTYEQYF
size: few; J: TRBJ2-2; D: -; V: TRBV10-1; DNA: TGCGCCAGCAGTGTCACAGGCACCGGGGAGCTGTTTTTT; CDR3: CASSVTGTGELFF
size: few; J: TRBJ1-2; D: TRBD1; V: TRBV6-4; DNA: TGTGCCAGCAGCGGGACAGGGTCGAACGGCTACACCTTC; CDR3: CASSGTGSNGYTF
size: -; J: TRBJ2-7; D: TRBD2; V: TRBV7-2; DNA: TGTGCCAGCAGCTTAGCGCGGGGGACTATAAACTACGAGCAGTACTTC; CDR3: CASSLARGTINYEQYF
size: -; J: TRBJ1-2; D: -; V: TRBV5-1; DNA: TGCGCCAGCAGCTTGGACATGTGGGGCTACACCTTC; CDR3: CASSLDMWGYTF
size: -; J: TRBJ2-1; D: -; V: TRBV25-1; DNA: TGTGCCAGCACCGGTGGGCCTCGCCACAATGAGCAGTTCTTC; CDR3: CASTGGPRHNEQFF
size: -; J: TRBJ2-5; D: -; V: TRBV5-1; DNA: TGCGCCAGCAGCAACGGGAACACTCAAGAGACCCAGTACTTC; CDR3: CASSNGNTQETQYF
size: once; J: TRBJ1-1; D: TRBD1; V: TRBV7-3; DNA: TGTGCCAGCAGCTTAGATGACAGGGGGGGTACTGAAGCTTTCTTT; CDR3: CASSLDDRGGTEAFF
size: once; J: TRBJ1-2; D: -; V: TRBV9; DNA: TGTGCCAGCAGCCCAACGAGTCCGCCTAACTATGGCTACACCTTC; CDR3: CASSPTSPPNYGYTF
size: -; J: TRBJ1-5; D: -; V: TRBV5-1; DNA: TGCGCCAGCAGCGCCGCTAGGGGCGGTCCCCAGCATTTT; CDR3: CASSAARGGPQHF
size: -; J: TRBJ1-1; D: TRBD1; V: TRBV12-5; DNA: TGTGCTAGTGGTCCCCCCAGGGGGTCTACGAACACTGAAGCTTTCTTT; CDR3: CASGPPRGSTNTEAFF
size: -; J: TRBJ1-5; D: -; V: TRBV18; DNA: TGTGCCAGCTCACAACAGGGTAATAGCAATCAGCCCCAGCATTTT; CDR3: CASSQQGNSNQPQHF
size: once; J: TRBJ1-4; D: TRBD1; V: TRBV10-2; DNA: TGCGCCAGCATGAAAAGGGGACAGGGGCCTCACCTGTTTTTT; CDR3: CASMKRGQGPHLFF
size: -; J: TRBJ2-1; D: TRBD1; V: TRBV6-5; DNA: TGTGCCATTACCCGGACAGGGGGCCACTACAATGAGCAGTTCTTC; CDR3: CAITRTGGHYNEQFF
size: -; J: TRBJ1-2; D: -; V: TRBV25-1; DNA: TGTGCCAGCAGTGATATCCGGACAGACCTCTATGGCTACACCTTC; CDR3: CASSDIRTDLYGYTF
size: -; J: TRBJ1-6; D: TRBD1; V: TRBV12-5; DNA: TGTGCTAGTGGTTTATCCCTCAGGGGGAATTCACCCCTCCACTTT; CDR3: CASGLSLRGNSPLHF
size: once; J: TRBJ1-1; D: -; V: TRBV5-1; DNA: TGCGCCAGCAGCCCTCAGGTGCGTGAATTTAACACTGAAGCTTTCTTT; CDR3: CASSPQVREFNTEAFF
size: -; J: TRBJ2-1; D: TRBD2; V: TRBV3-1/TRBV3-2; DNA: TGTGCCAGCAGCCAATTAACTAGCGGGGGGGTTAGGTCCTACAATGAGCAGTTCTTC; CDR3: CASSQLTSGGVRSYNEQFF
size: -; J: TRBJ2-7; D: -; V: TRBV6-5; DNA: TGTGCCAGCAAAGGGGGTCTAGAGCAGTACTTC; CDR3: CASKGGLEQYF
size: -; J: TRBJ1-3; D: -; V: TRBV14; DNA: TGTGCCAGCAGCCCCACAAACTCTGGAAACACCATATATTTT; CDR3: CASSPTNSGNTIYF
size: -; J: TRBJ2-7; D: -; V: TRBV9; DNA: TGTGCCAGCAGCGTATATTGGGGGGAGAGCTACGAGCAGTACTTC; CDR3: CASSVYWGESYEQYF
size: -; J: TRBJ1-6; D: -; V: TRBV19; DNA: TGTGCCAGTAGTATCCGAGGTAGTTCACCCCTCCACTTT; CDR3: CASSIRGSSPLHF
size: -; J: TRBJ1-2; D: TRBD1; V: TRBV29-1; DNA: TGCAGCGCCTCGAGAGGGGGCGCCGGCTATGGCTACACCTTC; CDR3: CSASRGGAGYGYTF
size: -; J: TRBJ1-1; D: TRBD1; V: TRBV9; DNA: TGTGCCAGCAGCTCAGGACAGGGGCATACTGAAGCTTTCTTT; CDR3: CASSSGQGHTEAFF
size: -; J: TRBJ1-2; D: TRBD1; V: TRBV19; DNA: TGTGCCAGTAGTGTAGGAGACAGGGCTCTTGGCTACACCTTC; CDR3: CASSVGDRALGYTF
size: -; J: TRBJ1-1; D: -; V: TRBV15; DNA: TGTGCCACCAGCCCCAGGGGAAACACTGAAGCTTTCTTT; CDR3: CATSPRGNTEAFF
size: -; J: TRBJ1-4; D: TRBD1; V: TRBV4-1; DNA: TGCGCCAGCAGCCAAACAGGGGATGAAAAACTGTTTTTT; CDR3: CASSQTGDEKLFF
size: once; J: TRBJ2-5; D: TRBD1; V: TRBV3-1/TRBV3-2; DNA: TGTGCCAGCAGCCAAGGGACAGGGCCTCAAGCGACCCAGTACTTC; CDR3: CASSQGTGPQATQYF
size: -; J: TRBJ1-4; D: -; V: TRBV9; DNA: TGTGCCAGCAGCCGACCCCCGGCGGGTGAAAAACTGTTTTTT; CDR3: CASSRPPAGEKLFF
size: -; J: TRBJ2-3; D: TRBD2; V: TRBV11-1; DNA: TGTGCCAGCAGTCGTTCTAGCGGGGGGGTACTAGATACGCAGTATTTT; CDR3: CASSRSSGGVLDTQYF
size: -; J: TRBJ1-2; D: -; V: TRBV14; DNA: TGTGCCAGCAGCCAAGTTCCCAGCTATGGCTACACCTTC; CDR3: CASSQVPSYGYTF
size: -; J: TRBJ2-2; D: TRBD1; V: TRBV9; DNA: TGTGCCAGCAGGAGACAGGGGGCTAACACCGGGGAGCTGTTTTTT; CDR3: CASRRQGANTGELFF
size: -; J: TRBJ1-2; D: TRBD1; V: TRBV7-2; DNA: TGTGCCAGCAGCTTAAGTGGACAGGAGAACTATGGCTACACCTTC; CDR3: CASSLSGQENYGYTF
size: -; J: TRBJ1-1; D: -; V: TRBV5-1; DNA: TGCGCCAGCAGCCCCTCAGGTCATCAGGACACTGAAGCTTTCTTT; CDR3: CASSPSGHQDTEAFF
size: -; J: TRBJ2-7; D: TRBD1; V: TRBV11-2; DNA: TGTGCCAGCAGCTTAGGGGGGACAGTGGCCCTGGAGCAGTACTTC; CDR3: CASSLGGTVALEQYF
size: -; J: TRBJ1-6; D: -; V: TRBV14; DNA: TGTGCCAGCAGATCCCAGGGACTCCTTAATTCACCCCTCCACTTT; CDR3: CASRSQGLLNSPLHF
size: -; J: TRBJ1-3; D: TRBD1; V: TRBV4-1; DNA: TGCGCCAGCAGCCATGCGACAGGGATCTCTGGAAACACCATATATTTT; CDR3: CASSHATGISGNTIYF
size: -; J: TRBJ2-7; D: TRBD2; V: TRBV15; DNA: TGTGCCACCAGCAGAGCCGGGACTAGCGGGGAGGAGCAGTACTTC; CDR3: CATSRAGTSGEEQYF